Below, 32 T cell receptor beta chains from the same sample are listed, as sequenced in a study of blood T cell repertoires in COVID-19. Libraries were prepared by immunoSEQ multiplex PCR; TCRdb keeps only in-frame clonotypes and omits some of them. Of around 360,000 clones listed, around 87% were seen once; the top ten hold around 2%. Sequencing used PBMCs or T cells enriched from blood (not recorded which). These receptors were taken from a man in his forties in a cohort exposed to, infected with or recovered from COVID-19 (not recorded which).

For this clone: The identical CDR3 is also encoded by other nucleotide sequences in the sample. The V and J genes are TRBV5-1 and TRBJ1-4; D unresolved. V dropped 0 bases and J dropped 2 bases, with 8 bases sitting between them. This CDR3 comprises 15 residues. Germline CDR1 is SGHRS and CDR2 is YFSETQ. CDR3 sequence (DNA): TGCGCCAGCAGCTTGGCCTTGGCTACTAATGAAAAACTGTTTTTT. It specifies CASSLALATNEKLFF.

The chain combines TRBV6-1 with TRBJ2-2; 11 positions match TRBD2. CDR1 and CDR2 from the germline V gene are MNHNS and SASEGT. The CDR3 totals 19 residues. J was trimmed by 0 bases and V by 4 bases; bases with no gene match: 10. As DNA, the CDR3 is TGTGCCAGCAGTGCCGCCGGTTTAGCGGGAGGGCCGAACACCGGGGAGCTGTTTTTT. Amino acids: CASSAAGLAGGPNTGELFF.

In its sample, this clone was seen once. The rearrangement uses TRBV6-5 and TRBJ2-2; TRBD1 aligns across 7 bases. Germline V gives CDR1 MNHEY, CDR2 SVGAGI. The length of the CDR3 is 15 residues. J lost 3 bases, V lost 7 bases, and 8 bases had no gene match. CDR3 in DNA: TGTGCCAGCACCCCGGGACAGATACACACCGGGGAGCTGTTTTTT. Protein product: CASTPGQIHTGELFF.

The rearrangement joins TRBV30 to TRBJ2-7, with a tentative D call TRBD1 (6 bases). CDR3 length: 15 amino acids. Trimming pared 4 bases from V and 4 bases from J, leaving 20 bases between. CDR1 and CDR2 (germline): GTSNPN, SVGIG (reference sequence). This chain's CDR3 is CAWMTEQGTPYEQYF. DNA of the CDR3: TGTGCCTGGATGACTGAACAGGGAACCCCTTACGAGCAGTACTTC. The whole variable domain, remainder taken from reference TRBV30 and TRBJ2-7, is SQTIHQWPATLVQPVGSPLSLECTVEGTSNPNLYWYRQAAGRGLQLLFYSVGIGQISSEVPQNLSASRPQDRQFILSSKKLLLSDSGFYLCAWMTEQGTPYEQYFGPGTRLTVT.

The gene calls are TRBV6-1 and TRBJ1-5; 9 bases line up with TRBD1. This CDR3 is built from 14 residues. CDR1 is MNHNS, CDR2 SASEGT, per germline. Trimming removed 2 bases from V and 6 bases from J; junction bases left unmatched: 2. The CDR3 loop reads CASSELGQGQPQHF. The CDR3 DNA follows: TGTGCCAGCAGTGAACTGGGACAGGGTCAGCCCCAGCATTTT.

The chain is built from TRBV30 and TRBJ1-2, with 9 positions matching TRBD1. The CDR3 runs to 14 residues. V shed 3 bases and J 2 bases; nucleotides not matched to a gene: 4. Germline assignment: CDR1 GTSNPN and CDR2 SVGIG (reference sequence). CDR3 in DNA: TGTGCCTGGAGGAGGGACAGGGTGAACTATGGCTACACCTTC. It is translated as CAWRRDRVNYGYTF.

The rearrangement links TRBV3-1 (or the pseudogene TRBV3-2) to TRBJ1-2; D perhaps matches TRBD1 (6 bases). The germline gives CDR1 LGHDT, CDR2 YNNKEL (reference sequence). CDR3 length: 16 residues. Trimming cost V 1 base and J 3 bases, with 15 bases left between them. CDR3 residues: CASSQAGTRNHYGYTF. In DNA form, the CDR3 reads TGTGCCAGCAGCCAAGCCGGGACAAGGAATCACTATGGCTACACCTTC.

The chain is built from TRBV3-1 (or the pseudogene TRBV3-2) and TRBJ2-1, with D perhaps TRBD2 (6 bases). There are 15 residues in the CDR3. Deletions cut 0 bases from V and 10 bases from J, with 16 bases between. CDR1 and CDR2 from the germline V gene are LGHDT and YNNKEL (reference sequence). DNA for the CDR3: TGTGCCAGCAGCCAAGATCTCACGGGAGTACGAGAGCAGTTCTTC. Its protein product is CASSQDLTGVREQFF.

This clone was recorded only once. V and J are TRBV27 and TRBJ2-7; 8 positions agree with TRBD2. This CDR3 has 13 residues. V was pared by 6 bases and J by 3 bases, with 4 bases of the junction left unmatched. Per the germline V gene, CDR1 is MNHEY and CDR2 is SMNVEV (reference sequence). CDR3 DNA: TGTGCCAGCAGCTTAGCGGGAATCTACGAGCAGTACTTC. Its protein product is CASSLAGIYEQYF.

The chain uses TRBV20-1 and TRBJ2-1; 10 nucleotides line up with TRBD2. The germline CDR1 and CDR2 sequences are DFQATT and SNEGSKA (reference sequence). The CDR3 contains 13 residues. The V segment lost 3 bases and the J segment 7 bases; nucleotides outside the gene matches: 3. CDR3: CSASKTSGNEQFF. The CDR3 DNA sequence: TGCAGTGCTAGTAAGACTAGCGGGAATGAGCAGTTCTTC.

This rearrangement joins TRBV15 to TRBJ1-2, with D possibly being TRBD1 (6 bases). Per germline, CDR1 LNHNV and CDR2 YYDKDF (reference sequence). Trimming took 6 bases from V and 2 from J, leaving 13 bases between them. There are 14 residues in the CDR3. The CDR3 region has the DNA TGTGCCACCAGGCTCGGCGGACAGAACTATGGCTACACCTTC. Protein: CATRLGGQNYGYTF.

V is TRBV5-1 and J is TRBJ2-5; TRBD2 agrees at 13 bases. The CDR3 totals 16 residues. V shed 4 bases and J 3 bases; nucleotides not matched to a gene: 6. Germline V CDR1 and CDR2: SGHRS, YFSETQ. The CDR3 here is CASSLGGLAGKETQYF. CDR3 bases: TGCGCCAGCAGCCTTGGGGGACTAGCGGGAAAAGAGACCCAGTACTTC.

The V call is TRBV10-1, the J call TRBJ2-1; 8 positions match TRBD2. V lost 3 bases, J lost 4 bases, and 2 bases stayed unmatched. CDR3 length: 14 amino acids. The germline gives CDR1 WNHNN, CDR2 SYGVQD (reference sequence). The CDR3 is CASSDSGMYNEQFF. Written as DNA, the CDR3 is TGCGCCAGCAGTGATAGCGGGATGTACAATGAGCAGTTCTTC.

The chain uses TRBV11-1 and TRBJ2-2, with TRBD1 matching 7 bases. The CDR3 spans 15 residues. Germline CDR1 and CDR2: SGHAT and FQDESV (reference sequence). The trim removed 3 bases at V and 3 bases at J, leaving 4 bases unmatched. The CDR3 loop is CASSFTGADTGELFF. CDR3 bases: TGTGCCAGCAGCTTCACAGGGGCGGACACCGGGGAGCTGTTTTTT.

This rearrangement joins TRBV11-3 to TRBJ2-1, with a weak D call TRBD2 (6 bases). The CDR3 sequence is 13 residues long. Trimming shortened V by 1 base and J by 12 bases, and 13 bases separated the two germline ends. Germline V lookup: CDR1 SGHNT, CDR2 YENEEA. CDR3 DNA: TGTGCCAGCAGCTTAGTGCGGGAAGGTGTGCAGTTCTTC. This codes for CASSLVREGVQFF.

The chain carries TRBV5-6 and TRBJ2-1; weak D call: TRBD2 (5 bases). Germline CDR1 SGHDT, CDR2 YYEEEE. This CDR3 contains 17 residues. The V and J ends lost 3 bases and 0 bases respectively, with 16 bases between them. CDR3 protein: CASSSAPPGSSYNEQFF. CDR3 bases: TGTGCCAGCAGCTCTGCACCCCCGGGAAGCTCCTACAATGAGCAGTTCTTC. Filled out from reference TRBV5-6 and TRBJ2-1, the complete variable domain reads DAGVTQSPTHLIKTRGQQVTLRCSPKSGHDTVSWYQQALGQGPQFIFQYYEEEERQRGNFPDRFSGHQFPNYSSELNVNALLLGDSALYLCASSSAPPGSSYNEQFFGPGTRLTVL.

This chain joins TRBV18 and TRBJ2-1; 14 bases map to TRBD2. After removal of 2 bases from V and 8 bases from J, the junction contained 11 bases not matched to a gene. The germline gives CDR1 KGHSH, CDR2 LQKENI. CDR3 size: 18 residues. CDR3 sequence (DNA): TGTGCCAGCTCACCAAACTACGGGACTAGCGGGAGAGCCCATGAGCAGTTCTTC. Amino acids: CASSPNYGTSGRAHEQFF.

The chain combines TRBV21-1 with TRBJ1-2; TRBD1, as called in the table, went unchecked against the DNA. TRBV21-1 is termed a pseudogene. CDR3 length: 13 residues. The CDR3 here is CASSLRTEDGYTF. The CDR3 DNA reads as TGTGCCAGCAGCCTAAGGACAGAGGATGGCTACACCTTC.

The sample holds a few counts of this clone. The rearrangement links TRBV5-1 to TRBJ2-2, with TRBD1 as a possible D gene (6 bases). With 0 bases removed from V and 1 base from J, the gap between germline ends came to 10 bases. The CDR3 consists of 16 residues. CDR1 is SGHRS and CDR2 is YFSETQ in the germline V gene. The CDR3 nucleotides are TGCGCCAGCAGCTTGGACAGGGCGCTGAACACCGGGGAGCTGTTTTTT. As protein: CASSLDRALNTGELFF.

This chain joins TRBV28 and TRBJ1-2, with 8 bases aligning to TRBD1. This CDR3 has 13 residues. Germline-derived CDR1 and CDR2 are MDHEN and SYDVKM. Germline trimming cut 8 bases from V and 7 bases from J; bases unmatched to any gene: 9. The CDR3 sequence is CASRNAGGAGYTF. The CDR3 DNA is TGTGCCAGCCGAAACGCAGGGGGCGCTGGCTACACCTTC.

J is TRBJ2-7 and V is TRBV28; TRBD1 might be the D (6 bases). V dropped 6 bases and J dropped 4 bases, with 16 bases sitting between them. This CDR3 spans 14 amino acids. Germline CDR1 is MDHEN and CDR2 is SYDVKM. CDR3 coding DNA: TGTGCCAGCAGCCCATACAGGGTCTCTTACGAGCAGTACTTC. Its protein product is CASSPYRVSYEQYF.

The chain links TRBV28 to TRBJ1-6, with 10 positions matching TRBD1. This CDR3 is 14 amino acids long. V lost 6 bases to trimming and J lost 12 bases; unmatched junction nucleotides: 8. CDR1 is MDHEN and CDR2 is SYDVKM in the germline V gene. The CDR3 reads CASRVGTGALPLHF. The CDR3 DNA reads TGTGCCAGCAGGGTGGGGACAGGGGCCTTACCCCTCCACTTT.

The gene calls are TRBV2 and TRBJ2-3; no definite D call. Germline-derived CDR1 and CDR2 are SNHLY and FYNNEI. With 5 bases removed from V and 4 bases from J, the gap between germline ends came to 7 bases. This CDR3 is 12 amino acids long. The DNA for the CDR3 is TGTGCCAGCAGTCTAAACTCAGATACGCAGTATTTT. It yields the protein CASSLNSDTQYF.

V usage is TRBV2 and J usage is TRBJ1-2; D gene unclear. Per the germline V gene, CDR1 is SNHLY and CDR2 is FYNNEI. Trimming cost V 4 bases and J 1 base, with 13 bases left between them. The CDR3 sequence is 15 residues long. The CDR3 nucleotides read TGTGCCAGCAGTGCCCCATCGGTCGGTAACTATGGCTACACCTTC. Translation: CASSAPSVGNYGYTF.

This clone was recorded once. The chain combines TRBV24-1 with TRBJ2-3; D might be TRBD1 (6 bases). The CDR3 spans 14 residues. In germline, CDR1 is KGHDR, CDR2 SFDVKD. V was cut by 5 bases and J by 0 bases, with 8 bases left in between. CDR3 coding DNA: TGTGCCACCAGTGCCAGGGGCAGCACAGATACGCAGTATTTT. It encodes CATSARGSTDTQYF.

This chain links TRBV3-1 (or the pseudogene TRBV3-2) with TRBJ2-2; TRBD2 might be the D (6 bases). Trimming cost V 4 bases and J 4 bases, with 13 bases left between them. This CDR3 contains 15 residues. CDR1 is LGHDT, CDR2 YNNKEL, per germline (reference sequence). The chain's CDR3 is CASSRAGTLTGELFF. Written as DNA, the CDR3 is TGTGCCAGCAGCCGCGCCGGGACTCTCACCGGGGAGCTGTTTTTT.

This clone has just a few counts. This rearrangement joins TRBV2 to TRBJ2-7; weak D call: TRBD1 (5 bases). The germline V and J ends were trimmed by 8 bases and 6 bases, with 11 bases remaining between them. This CDR3 is 11 amino acids long. From germline, CDR1 is SNHLY and CDR2 FYNNEI. CDR3 sequence (DNA): TGTGCCAGCGGACCAGGGTCCGAGCAGTACTTC. This encodes CASGPGSEQYF.

J is TRBJ1-2 and V is TRBV6-1; D gene uncertain. The CDR3 consists of 14 residues. The ends were cut back, 2 bases at V and 3 bases at J, with 10 bases in the middle. Germline CDR1 is MNHNS and CDR2 is SASEGT. The CDR3 loop reads CASSEPGIHYGYTF. The CDR3 DNA is TGTGCCAGCAGTGAACCCGGGATCCACTATGGCTACACCTTC.

The chain joins TRBV5-1 to TRBJ2-1, with D possibly matching TRBD2 (6 bases). V lost 0 bases and J lost 4, with 11 bases in between. The CDR3 spans 15 residues. Germline V gene lookup returns CDR1 SGHRS and CDR2 YFSETQ. The CDR3 bases are TGCGCCAGCAGCTTGGGGGGTAGCGGATACAATGAGCAGTTCTTC. It is translated as CASSLGGSGYNEQFF. The full variable domain, with the rest looked up from reference TRBV5-1 and TRBJ2-1, is KAGVTQTPRYLIKTRGQQVTLSCSPISGHRSVSWYQQTPGQGLQFLFEYFSETQRNKGNFPGRFSGRQFSNSRSEMNVSTLELGDSALYLCASSLGGSGYNEQFFGPGTRLTVL.

The chain is built from TRBV2 and TRBJ2-3; 11 positions match TRBD2. After removal of 5 bases from V and 5 bases from J, the junction contained 6 bases not matched to a gene. The CDR3 runs to 15 residues. Germline CDR1 SNHLY, CDR2 FYNNEI. The DNA for the CDR3 is TGTGCCAGCAGTTTACTAGCGGGAGCCGTAGATACGCAGTATTTT. This translates into CASSLLAGAVDTQYF.

V and J are TRBV27 and TRBJ2-1, with 9 bases matching TRBD2. The CDR3 contains 15 residues. Germline assignment: CDR1 MNHEY and CDR2 SMNVEV (reference sequence). Losses at the gene ends were 7 bases for V and 8 bases for J; bases not matched to a gene: 12. The CDR3 reads CASMTSGLASHEQFF. The CDR3 DNA follows: TGTGCCAGCATGACCTCGGGACTAGCATCTCATGAGCAGTTCTTC.

V is TRBV7-9 and J is TRBJ2-7; 11 bases are shared with TRBD2. Germline trimming cut 6 bases from V and 8 bases from J; bases unmatched to any gene: 9. Germline V gives CDR1 SEHNR, CDR2 FQNEAQ (reference sequence). The CDR3 sequence is 14 residues long. The CDR3 DNA follows: TGTGCCAGCAGTTTTCTAGCGGGAGGCCCCAAGCAGTACTTC. It yields the protein CASSFLAGGPKQYF.